Following are 4 T cell receptor beta chains from one sample sequenced in a study of OX40 agonist ivuxolimab in advanced cancers. Here immunoSEQ multiplex PCR was the method, and the copy in TCRdb shows in-frame clones only, minus some. The repertoire holds about 18,000 clones, with 80% to 85% as singletons. The sequencing used CD4+ or CD8+ T cells sorted from blood, collected in a trial of the OX40 agonist ivuxolimab. The receptors come from an adult with an advanced solid tumor such as melanoma, head and neck, liver or kidney cancer.

In nucleotides, the CDR3 is TGTGCCAGCAGCTCGGACGTGGAGGGCTACACCTTC. It yields the protein CASSSDVEGYTF. The chain joins TRBV13 to TRBJ1-2; unclear D gene. CDR3 length equals 12 residues. V shed 4 bases and J shed 8 bases, with 11 bases lying between them. Germline assignment: CDR1 PRHDT and CDR2 FYEKMQ (reference sequence).

The V and J genes are TRBV5-1 and TRBJ2-7; the match to TRBD1 covers 11 bases. The CDR3 loop spans 16 amino acids. Germline CDR1 is SGHRS and CDR2 is YFSETQ. The junction had 9 bases not matched to a gene; V was cut back by 4 bases and J by 3 bases. The chain's CDR3 is CASSGGTGGLSYEQYF. The CDR3 DNA reads as TGCGCCAGCAGCGGCGGGACAGGGGGACTGAGCTACGAGCAGTACTTC.

The J gene is TRBJ1-1, the V gene TRBV6-5, with 9 nucleotides matching TRBD1. Germline loops: CDR1 MNHEY, CDR2 SVGAGI. V gave up 6 bases and J gave up 4 bases; unmatched junction bases: 6. The CDR3 extends over 14 amino acids. The CDR3 bases are TGTGCCAGCAGATTACAGGGGGCTACCACTGAAGCTTTCTTT. Translating gives CASRLQGATTEAFF.

This clone came up a few times. V is TRBV29-1 and J is TRBJ1-1; possible D gene TRBD1, 5 bases. This CDR3 region has 14 residues. Germline loops: CDR1 SQVTM, CDR2 ANQGSEA. V was shortened by 4 bases and J by 5 bases, with 17 bases between the two germline ends. CDR3 region: CSVVSGLGVTEAFF. The CDR3 nucleotides are TGCAGCGTTGTGTCGGGATTGGGGGTAACTGAAGCTTTCTTT.